This T cell receptor (beta chain) was sequenced during a study of T cells in Graves' hyperthyroidism and ophthalmopathy. Germline V gene lookup returns CDR1 SGHAT and CDR2 FQDESV (reference sequence). This CDR3 contains 14 residues. V gave up 5 bases and J gave up 8 bases; unmatched junction bases: 8. This clonotype has more than one count but fewer than ten. TCR beta CDR3 region amplification was performed from RNA transcripts. Researchers ran a first-round RT-PCR on the TCR CDR3 using the HTBI primer set. TCRdb re-derived calls from the multiplex PCR reads in MiXCR, one entry per CDR3 protein. This sample has over 200,000 distinct CDR3 sequences; roughly a sixth occur once, and the top ten carry 50%.

V gene TRBV11-1 combines with J gene TRBJ2-4, with 8 bases fitting TRBD2. The clonotype was recovered from a man aged 45-65 years with Graves' hyperthyroidism. Sequenced sample: blood. CDR3 in amino acids: CASSDRSGGDIQYF. In nucleotides, the CDR3 is TGTGCCAGCAGCGACAGGAGCGGGGGAGACATTCAGTACTTC.